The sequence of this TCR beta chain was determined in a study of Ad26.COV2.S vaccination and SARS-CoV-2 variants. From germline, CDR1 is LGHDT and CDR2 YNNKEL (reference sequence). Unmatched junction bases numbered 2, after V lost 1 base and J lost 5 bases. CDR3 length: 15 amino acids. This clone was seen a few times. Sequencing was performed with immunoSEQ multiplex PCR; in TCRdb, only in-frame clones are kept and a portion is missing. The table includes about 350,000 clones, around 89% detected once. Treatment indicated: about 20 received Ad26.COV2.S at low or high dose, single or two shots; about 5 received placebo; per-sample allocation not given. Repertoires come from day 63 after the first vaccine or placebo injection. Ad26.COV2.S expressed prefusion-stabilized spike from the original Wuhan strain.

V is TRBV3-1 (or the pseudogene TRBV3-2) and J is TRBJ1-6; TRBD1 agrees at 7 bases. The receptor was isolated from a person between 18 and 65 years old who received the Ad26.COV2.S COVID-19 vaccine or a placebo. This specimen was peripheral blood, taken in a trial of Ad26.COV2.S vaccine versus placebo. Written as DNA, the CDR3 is TGTGCCAGCAGCCAAGGTCAGGGGGATAATTCACCCCTCCACTTT. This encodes CASSQGQGDNSPLHF.